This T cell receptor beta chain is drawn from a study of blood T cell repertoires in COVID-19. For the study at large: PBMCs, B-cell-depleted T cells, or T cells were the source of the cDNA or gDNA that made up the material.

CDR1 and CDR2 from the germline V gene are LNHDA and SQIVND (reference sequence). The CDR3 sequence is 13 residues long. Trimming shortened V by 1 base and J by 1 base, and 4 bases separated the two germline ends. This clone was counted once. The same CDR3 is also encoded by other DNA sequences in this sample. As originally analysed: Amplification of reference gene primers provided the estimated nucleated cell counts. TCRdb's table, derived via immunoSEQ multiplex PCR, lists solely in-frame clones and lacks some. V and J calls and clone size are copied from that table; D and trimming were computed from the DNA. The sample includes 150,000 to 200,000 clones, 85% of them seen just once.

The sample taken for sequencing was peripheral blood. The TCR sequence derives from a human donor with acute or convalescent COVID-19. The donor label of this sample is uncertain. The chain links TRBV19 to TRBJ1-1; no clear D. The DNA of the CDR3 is TGTGCCAGTAGTATAGGAGAGAACACTGAAGCTTTCTTT. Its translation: CASSIGENTEAFF.